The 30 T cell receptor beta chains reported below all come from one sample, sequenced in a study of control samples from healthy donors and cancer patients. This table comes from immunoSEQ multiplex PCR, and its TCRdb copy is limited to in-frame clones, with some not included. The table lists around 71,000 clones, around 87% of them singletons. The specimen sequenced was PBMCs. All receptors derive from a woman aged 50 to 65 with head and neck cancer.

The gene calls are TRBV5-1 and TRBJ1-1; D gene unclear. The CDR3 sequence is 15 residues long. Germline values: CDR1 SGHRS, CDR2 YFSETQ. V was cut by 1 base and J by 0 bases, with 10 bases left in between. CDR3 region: CASSLPGAMNTEAFF. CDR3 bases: TGCGCCAGCAGCTTGCCGGGCGCCATGAACACTGAAGCTTTCTTT.

The CDR3 region has the DNA TGTGCCAGCAGTTACTCTGGGGTGTCGGAGAACACTGAAGCTTTCTTT. Translating gives CASSYSGVSENTEAFF. This chain joins TRBV6-5 and TRBJ1-1; D not certain. The CDR3 consists of 16 residues. Germline-derived CDR1 and CDR2 are MNHEY and SVGAGI. Trimming stripped 0 bases from V and 1 base from J, with 12 bases between.

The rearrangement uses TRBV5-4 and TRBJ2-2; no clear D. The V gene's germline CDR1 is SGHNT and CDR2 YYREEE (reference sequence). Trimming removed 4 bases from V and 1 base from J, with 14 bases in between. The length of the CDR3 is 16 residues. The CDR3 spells CASSPRADGNTGELFF. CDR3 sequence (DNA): TGTGCCAGCAGCCCCCGCGCAGATGGGAACACCGGGGAGCTGTTTTTT.

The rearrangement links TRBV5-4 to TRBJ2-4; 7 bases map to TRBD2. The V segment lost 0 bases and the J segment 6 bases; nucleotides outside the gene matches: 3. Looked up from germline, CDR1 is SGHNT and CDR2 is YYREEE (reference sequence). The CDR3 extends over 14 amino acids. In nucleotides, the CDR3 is TGTGCCAGCAGCTTGGGGACGGGGGGAAACATTCAGTACTTC. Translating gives CASSLGTGGNIQYF. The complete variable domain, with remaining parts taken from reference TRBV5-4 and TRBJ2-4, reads ETGVTQSPTHLIKTRGQQVTLRCSSQSGHNTVSWYQQALGQGPQFIFQYYREEENGRGNFPPRFSGLQFPNYSSELNVNALELDDSALYLCASSLGTGGNIQYFGAGTRLSVL.

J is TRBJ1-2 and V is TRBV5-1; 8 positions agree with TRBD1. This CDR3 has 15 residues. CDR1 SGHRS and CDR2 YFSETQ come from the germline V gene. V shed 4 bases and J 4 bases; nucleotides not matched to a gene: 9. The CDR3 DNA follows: TGCGCCAGCAGCGAAAATTCCGGGACAGGCTATGGCTACACCTTC. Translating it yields CASSENSGTGYGYTF.

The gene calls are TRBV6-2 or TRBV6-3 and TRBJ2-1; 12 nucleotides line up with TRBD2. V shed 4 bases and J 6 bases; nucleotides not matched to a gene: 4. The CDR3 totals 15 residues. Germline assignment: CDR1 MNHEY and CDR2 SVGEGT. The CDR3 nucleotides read TGTGCCAGCAGTTCTTCACTAGCGGGGGGCAATGAGCAGTTCTTC. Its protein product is CASSSSLAGGNEQFF.

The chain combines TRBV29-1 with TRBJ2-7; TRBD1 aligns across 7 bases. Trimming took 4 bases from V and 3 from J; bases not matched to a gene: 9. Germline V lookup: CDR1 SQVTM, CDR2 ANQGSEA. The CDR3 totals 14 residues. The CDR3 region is CSVVPTGLHYEQYF. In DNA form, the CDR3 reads TGCAGCGTTGTCCCGACAGGGCTTCACTACGAGCAGTACTTC.

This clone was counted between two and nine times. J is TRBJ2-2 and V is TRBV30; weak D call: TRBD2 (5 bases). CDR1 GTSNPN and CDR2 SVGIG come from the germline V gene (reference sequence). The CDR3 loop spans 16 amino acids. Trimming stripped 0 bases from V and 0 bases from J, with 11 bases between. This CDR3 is CAWSVSVGANTGELFF. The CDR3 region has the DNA TGTGCCTGGAGTGTGAGCGTCGGGGCGAACACCGGGGAGCTGTTTTTT.

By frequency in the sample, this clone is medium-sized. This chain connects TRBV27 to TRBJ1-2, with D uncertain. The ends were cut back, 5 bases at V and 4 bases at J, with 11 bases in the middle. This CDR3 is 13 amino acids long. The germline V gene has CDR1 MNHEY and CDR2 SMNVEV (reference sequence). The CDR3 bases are TGTGCCAGCAGTCCCCTAGGTGGCTATGGCTACACCTTC. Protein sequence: CASSPLGGYGYTF.

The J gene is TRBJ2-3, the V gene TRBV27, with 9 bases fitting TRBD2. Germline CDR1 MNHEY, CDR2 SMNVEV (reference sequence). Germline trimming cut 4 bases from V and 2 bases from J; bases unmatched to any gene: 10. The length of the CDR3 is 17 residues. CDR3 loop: CASSSLPGLAHTDTQYF. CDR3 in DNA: TGTGCCAGCAGTTCACTCCCGGGACTAGCCCACACAGATACGCAGTATTTT.

The CDR3 protein is CASSQARRGQAFF. The CDR3 bases are TGTGCCAGCAGCCAAGCCCGCAGGGGTCAAGCTTTCTTT. The chain combines TRBV3-1 (or the pseudogene TRBV3-2) with TRBJ1-1; tentatively, D is TRBD1 (6 bases). The CDR3 runs 13 residues. Per the germline V gene, CDR1 is LGHDT and CDR2 is YNNKEL (reference sequence). V gave up 1 base and J gave up 9 bases, with 12 bases separating them.

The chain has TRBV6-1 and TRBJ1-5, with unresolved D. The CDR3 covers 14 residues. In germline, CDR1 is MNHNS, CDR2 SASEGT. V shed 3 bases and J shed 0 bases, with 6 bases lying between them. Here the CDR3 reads CASSDVDSNQPQHF. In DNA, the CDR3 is TGTGCCAGCAGTGACGTGGATAGCAATCAGCCCCAGCATTTT.

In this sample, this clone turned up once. The CDR3 nucleotides read TGTGCCAGCAGCTCCCGAGGGAGCTACAATGAGCAGTTCTTC. Residues: CASSSRGSYNEQFF. The gene calls are TRBV9 and TRBJ2-1; a possible D gene is TRBD2 (5 bases). Looked up from germline, CDR1 is SGDLS and CDR2 is YYNGEE. The V and J ends lost 4 bases and 3 bases respectively, with 11 bases between them. There are 14 residues in the CDR3.

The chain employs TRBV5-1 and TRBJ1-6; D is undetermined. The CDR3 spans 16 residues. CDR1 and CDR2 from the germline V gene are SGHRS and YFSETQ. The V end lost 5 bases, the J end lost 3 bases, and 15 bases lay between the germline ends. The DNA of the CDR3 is TGCGCCAGCAGAAAGGGCCCCTTAAACTATAATTCACCCCTCCACTTT. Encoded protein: CASRKGPLNYNSPLHF.

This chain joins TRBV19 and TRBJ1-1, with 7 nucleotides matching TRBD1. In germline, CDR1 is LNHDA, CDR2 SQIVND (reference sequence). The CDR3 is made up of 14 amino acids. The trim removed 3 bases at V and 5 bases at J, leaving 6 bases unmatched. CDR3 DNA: TGTGCCAGTAGTATTGCAGGGGGTACAACTGAAGCTTTCTTT. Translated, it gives CASSIAGGTTEAFF.

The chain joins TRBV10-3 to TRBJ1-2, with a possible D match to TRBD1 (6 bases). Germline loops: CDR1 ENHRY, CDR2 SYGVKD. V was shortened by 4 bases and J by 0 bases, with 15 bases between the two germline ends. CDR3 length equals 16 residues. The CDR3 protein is CAISVTGTEANYGYTF. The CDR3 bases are TGTGCCATCAGTGTTACAGGGACGGAAGCTAACTATGGCTACACCTTC.

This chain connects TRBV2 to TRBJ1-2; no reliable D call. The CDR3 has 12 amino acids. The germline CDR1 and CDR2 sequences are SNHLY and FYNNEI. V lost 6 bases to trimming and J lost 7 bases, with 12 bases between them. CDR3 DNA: TGTGCCAGCAGCTCCTCGGAAGGTGGCTACACCTTC. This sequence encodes CASSSSEGGYTF.

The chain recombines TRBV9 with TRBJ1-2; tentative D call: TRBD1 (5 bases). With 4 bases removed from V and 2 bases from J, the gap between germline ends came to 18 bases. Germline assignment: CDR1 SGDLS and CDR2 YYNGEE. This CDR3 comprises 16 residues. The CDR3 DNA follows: TGTGCCAGCAGCCCCCCCCCGGGACCGTCAAACTATGGCTACACCTTC. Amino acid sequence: CASSPPPGPSNYGYTF.

The CDR3 reads CATSDLRGAQSYEQYF. The CDR3 nucleotides are TGTGCCACCAGTGATTTGCGGGGGGCGCAGTCCTACGAGCAGTACTTC. This chain connects TRBV24-1 to TRBJ2-7; D possibly corresponds to TRBD2 (7 bases). Germline V gene sequence: CDR1 KGHDR, CDR2 SFDVKD. The V end lost 0 bases, the J end lost 1 base, and 12 bases lay between the germline ends. The CDR3 has 16 amino acids.

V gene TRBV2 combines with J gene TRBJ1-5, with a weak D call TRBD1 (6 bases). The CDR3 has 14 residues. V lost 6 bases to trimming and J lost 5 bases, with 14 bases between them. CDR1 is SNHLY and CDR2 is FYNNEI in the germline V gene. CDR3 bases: TGTGCCAGCAGCCTCGACAGGATTCATCAGCCCCAGCATTTT. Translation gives CASSLDRIHQPQHF.

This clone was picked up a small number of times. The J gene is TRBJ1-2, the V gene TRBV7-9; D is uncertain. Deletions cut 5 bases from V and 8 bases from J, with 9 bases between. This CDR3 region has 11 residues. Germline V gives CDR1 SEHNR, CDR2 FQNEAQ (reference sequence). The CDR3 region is CASSLLWGYTF. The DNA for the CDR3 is TGTGCCAGCAGCCTACTCTGGGGCTACACCTTC. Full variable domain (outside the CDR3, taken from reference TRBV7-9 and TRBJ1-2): DTGVSQNPRHKITKRGQNVTFRCDPISEHNRLYWYRQTLGQGPEFLTYFQNEAQLEKSRLLSDRFSAERPKGSFSTLEIQRTEQGDSAMYLCASSLLWGYTFGSGTRLTVV.

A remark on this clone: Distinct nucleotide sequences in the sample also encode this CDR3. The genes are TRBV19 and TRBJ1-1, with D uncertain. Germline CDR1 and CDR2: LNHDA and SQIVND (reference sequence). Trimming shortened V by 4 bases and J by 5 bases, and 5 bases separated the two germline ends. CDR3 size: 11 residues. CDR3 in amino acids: CASSRGTEAFF. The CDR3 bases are TGTGCCAGTAGTAGAGGGACTGAAGCTTTCTTT.

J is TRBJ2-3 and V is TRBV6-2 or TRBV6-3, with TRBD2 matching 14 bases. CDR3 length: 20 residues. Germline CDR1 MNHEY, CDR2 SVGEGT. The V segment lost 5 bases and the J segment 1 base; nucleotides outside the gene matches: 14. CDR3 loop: CASSPGGTSGGRFGTDTQYF. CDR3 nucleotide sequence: TGTGCCAGCAGTCCCGGCGGGACTAGCGGGGGACGGTTTGGCACAGATACGCAGTATTTT.

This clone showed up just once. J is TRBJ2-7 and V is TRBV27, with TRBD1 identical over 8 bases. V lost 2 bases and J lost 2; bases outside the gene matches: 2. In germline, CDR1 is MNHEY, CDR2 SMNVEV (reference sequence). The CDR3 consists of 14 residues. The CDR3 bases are TGTGCCAGCAGTTTAAGGACAGGGACCTACGAGCAGTACTTC. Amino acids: CASSLRTGTYEQYF.

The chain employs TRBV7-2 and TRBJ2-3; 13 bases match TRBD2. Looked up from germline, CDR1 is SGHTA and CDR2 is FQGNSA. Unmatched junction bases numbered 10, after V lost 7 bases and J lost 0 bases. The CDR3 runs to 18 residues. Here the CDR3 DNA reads TGTGCCAGCAACCCTCGACTAGCGGGGGGCGGGAGCACAGATACGCAGTATTTT. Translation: CASNPRLAGGGSTDTQYF.

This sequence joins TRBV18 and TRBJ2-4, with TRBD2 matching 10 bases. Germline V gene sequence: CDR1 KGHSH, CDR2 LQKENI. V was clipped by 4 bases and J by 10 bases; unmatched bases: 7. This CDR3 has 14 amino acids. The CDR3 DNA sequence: TGTGCCAGCTCACGAAGCGGGGGGGCAGGAATTCAGTACTTC. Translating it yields CASSRSGGAGIQYF.

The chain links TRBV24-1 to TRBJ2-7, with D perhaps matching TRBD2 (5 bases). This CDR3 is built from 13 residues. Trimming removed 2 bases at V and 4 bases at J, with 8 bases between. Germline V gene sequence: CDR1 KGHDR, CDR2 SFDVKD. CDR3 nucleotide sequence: TGTGCCACCAGTGATTCCCGCGGGTACGAGCAGTACTTC. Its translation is CATSDSRGYEQYF.

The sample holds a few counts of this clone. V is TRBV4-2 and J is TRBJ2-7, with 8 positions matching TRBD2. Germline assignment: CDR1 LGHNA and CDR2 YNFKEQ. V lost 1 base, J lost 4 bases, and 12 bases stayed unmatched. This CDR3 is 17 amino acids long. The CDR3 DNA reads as TGTGCCAGCAGCCAAGTTGGGTTGGCGGGGGGCCTTTACGAGCAGTACTTC. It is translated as CASSQVGLAGGLYEQYF.

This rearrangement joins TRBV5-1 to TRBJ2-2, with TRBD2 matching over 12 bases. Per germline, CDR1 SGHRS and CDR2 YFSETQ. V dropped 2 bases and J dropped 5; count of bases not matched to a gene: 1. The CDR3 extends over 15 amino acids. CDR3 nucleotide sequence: TGCGCCAGCAGCTTAGGACTAGCGGGGACCGGGGAGCTGTTTTTT. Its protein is CASSLGLAGTGELFF.

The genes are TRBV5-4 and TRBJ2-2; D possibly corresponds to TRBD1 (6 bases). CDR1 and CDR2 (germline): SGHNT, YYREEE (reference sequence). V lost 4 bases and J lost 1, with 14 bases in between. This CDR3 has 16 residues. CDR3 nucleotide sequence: TGTGCCAGCAGCCTCCCCCCGGGACAGAACACCGGGGAGCTGTTTTTT. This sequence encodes CASSLPPGQNTGELFF.